Sequencing of this T cell receptor (beta chain) was carried out in a study of blood T cell repertoires in COVID-19. Study information: The origin of the acute and convalescent COVID-19 samples was the United States, Italy and Spain.

Using immunoSEQ multiplex PCR, the repertoire was profiled, and TCRdb retains in-frame clones only, with some absent. The sample lists roughly 46,000 clones, about 87% occurring once. The CDR3 has 17 amino acids. The sequenced sample consisted of peripheral blood. The receptor was isolated from a human donor with active COVID-19. The donor label of this sample is uncertain. The J gene is TRBJ2-2, the V gene TRBV21-1; the DNA was not used to check the table's D call, TRBD1. TRBV21-1 is given as a pseudogene. The CDR3 region has the DNA TGTGCCAGCAGCACTTACAGGGGGCCAGCGGACACCGGGGAGCTGTTTTTT. Protein sequence: CASSTYRGPADTGELFF.